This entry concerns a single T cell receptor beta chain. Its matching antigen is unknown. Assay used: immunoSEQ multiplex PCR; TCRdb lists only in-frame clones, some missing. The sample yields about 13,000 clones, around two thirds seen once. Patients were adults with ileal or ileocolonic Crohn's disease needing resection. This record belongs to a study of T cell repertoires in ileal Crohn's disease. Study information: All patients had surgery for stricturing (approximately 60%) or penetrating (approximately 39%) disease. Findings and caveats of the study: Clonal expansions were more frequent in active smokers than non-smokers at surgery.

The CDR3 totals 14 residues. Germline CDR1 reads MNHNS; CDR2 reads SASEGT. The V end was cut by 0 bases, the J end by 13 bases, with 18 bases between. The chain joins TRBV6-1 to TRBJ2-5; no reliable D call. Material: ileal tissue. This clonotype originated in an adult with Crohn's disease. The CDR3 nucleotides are TGTGCCAGCAGTGAAGCTTTACTCCCCCAGCCATCGTACTTC. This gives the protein CASSEALLPQPSYF.